This entry lists 32 T cell receptor beta chains sequenced from one sample in a study of T-cell memory formation after mild COVID-19. TCRdb passed the 5' RACE reads through MiXCR, listing each CDR3 protein once. The sample has fewer than 650,000 distinct CDR3 sequences, about a fifth seen once; the top ten hold roughly 9.1%. Sequencing input: PBMCs or a T cell subset sorted from them (not recorded which). The receptors shown here come from an adult woman who had mild COVID-19 (a few samples of this study predate the infection). Cell type and time point are not known.

This chain joins TRBV15 and TRBJ2-3; 7 bases map to TRBD2. The V and J ends lost 4 bases and 2 bases, in that order; junction bases with no gene match: 12. Germline CDR1 reads LNHNV; CDR2 reads YYDKDF (reference sequence). This CDR3 contains 17 residues. The CDR3 DNA is TGTGCCACCAGCACTAGCGGCGATGGGGCAAACACAGATACGCAGTATTTT. It translates to CATSTSGDGANTDTQYF.

This clonotype was seen only a few times. The J gene is TRBJ2-3, the V gene TRBV6-6; D might be TRBD2 (7 bases). Germline CDR1 is MNHNY and CDR2 is SVGAGI (reference sequence). The CDR3 is made up of 15 amino acids. V was cut by 8 bases and J by 4 bases, with 19 bases left in between. The CDR3: CASVKGGAGADTQYF. The CDR3 DNA is TGTGCCAGCGTTAAGGGGGGGGCCGGTGCAGATACGCAGTATTTT.

This clonotype has a handful of counts. The gene calls are TRBV7-6 and TRBJ2-2; D not resolved. CDR1 is SGHVS, CDR2 FNYEAQ, per germline. CDR3 length: 13 residues. V lost 5 bases, J lost 6 bases, and 10 bases lay in between. CDR3 protein: CASSERFPGELFF. CDR3 nucleotide sequence: TGTGCCAGCAGCGAGAGGTTCCCCGGGGAGCTGTTTTTT.

This clonotype was detected only a few times. The chain uses TRBV29-1 and TRBJ2-1; TRBD2 agrees at 9 bases. V shed 4 bases and J 5 bases; nucleotides not matched to a gene: 9. The CDR3 is 15 amino acids. Germline-derived CDR1 and CDR2 are SQVTM and ANQGSEA. The CDR3: CSVAWASGTDNEQFF. In DNA, the CDR3 is TGCAGCGTTGCATGGGCTAGCGGGACCGACAATGAGCAGTTCTTC.

The sample holds a few counts of this clonotype. The chain couples TRBV20-1 to TRBJ2-1; 8 positions agree with TRBD2. Per the germline V gene, CDR1 is DFQATT and CDR2 is SNEGSKA (reference sequence). The CDR3 spans 15 residues. Trimming at V came to 1 base and at J to 9 bases, leaving 11 bases not matched to a gene. CDR3 sequence (DNA): TGCAGTGCTAGAGCGGCTAGCGGGTTGGGGGGTGAGCAGTTCTTC. Encoded protein: CSARAASGLGGEQFF.

This chain connects TRBV18 to TRBJ1-5; 7 nucleotides line up with TRBD1. Per germline, CDR1 KGHSH and CDR2 LQKENI. The CDR3 totals 17 residues. V shed 1 base and J 4 bases; nucleotides not matched to a gene: 10. The CDR3 sequence: CASSPQGLHRGNQPQHF. The CDR3 coding sequence is TGTGCCAGCTCACCACAAGGCCTTCACAGGGGAAATCAGCCCCAGCATTTT.

There are a few counts of this clonotype. The rearrangement joins TRBV7-9 to TRBJ2-2, with 11 bases matching TRBD1. The CDR3 length is 16 residues. The junction had 7 bases not matched to a gene; V was cut back by 6 bases and J by 4 bases. Looked up from germline, CDR1 is SEHNR and CDR2 is FQNEAQ (reference sequence). CDR3 in amino acids: CASREWTGGLTGELFF. The CDR3 region has the DNA TGTGCCAGCAGAGAGTGGACAGGGGGCCTCACCGGGGAGCTGTTTTTT.

This rearrangement joins TRBV5-1 to TRBJ2-5, with 13 bases lining up with TRBD2. The CDR3 extends over 15 amino acids. From germline, CDR1 is SGHRS and CDR2 YFSETQ. The V segment lost 4 bases and the J segment 3 bases; nucleotides outside the gene matches: 3. This chain's CDR3 is CASSGTSGVKETQYF. The CDR3 DNA follows: TGCGCCAGCAGCGGGACTAGCGGGGTCAAAGAGACCCAGTACTTC.

The V and J genes are TRBV12-3 or TRBV12-4 and TRBJ2-3, with 7 nucleotides matching TRBD2. The CDR3 is 16 amino acids. V shed 6 bases and J 5 bases; nucleotides not matched to a gene: 14. CDR3 sequence reads: CASRSRRSGNGDTQYF. The CDR3 DNA sequence: TGTGCCAGCAGGAGCAGGCGGAGCGGGAACGGAGATACGCAGTATTTT.

This chain uses TRBV20-1 with TRBJ2-1; 7 bases match TRBD2. The germline CDR1 and CDR2 sequences are DFQATT and SNEGSKA (reference sequence). V gave up 0 bases and J gave up 4 bases; unmatched junction bases: 6. The CDR3 is 15 amino acids. Here the CDR3 reads CSARDIAGRYNEQFF. CDR3 nucleotides: TGCAGTGCTAGAGACATAGCGGGTCGGTACAATGAGCAGTTCTTC.

The gene calls are TRBV7-9 and TRBJ2-1, with TRBD2 as a possible D gene (6 bases). Germline V gives CDR1 SEHNR, CDR2 FQNEAQ (reference sequence). This CDR3 has 12 residues. V was trimmed by 0 bases and J by 9 bases, leaving 6 bases between them. In nucleotides, the CDR3 is TGTGCCAGCAGCTTAGCGGGGGGTGAGCAGTTCTTC. Its protein product is CASSLAGGEQFF.

The V and J genes are TRBV7-2 and TRBJ2-7, with D perhaps being TRBD1 or TRBD2 (5 bases each). The CDR3 is 14 residues long. Germline CDR1 is SGHTA and CDR2 is FQGNSA. Trimming shortened V by 6 bases and J by 1 base, and 13 bases separated the two germline ends. The DNA of the CDR3 is TGTGCCAGCAGTTGGGACCAGGCATCCTACGAGCAGTACTTC. It yields the protein CASSWDQASYEQYF. The full variable domain, rest sourced from reference TRBV7-2 and TRBJ2-7, is GAGVSQSPSNKVTEKGKDVELRCDPISGHTALYWYRQSLGQGLEFLIYFQGNSAPDKSGLPSDRFSAERTGGSVSTLTIQRTQQEDSAVYLCASSWDQASYEQYFGPGTRLTVT.

V is TRBV10-3 and J is TRBJ2-5; 11 positions match TRBD1. Per germline, CDR1 ENHRY and CDR2 SYGVKD. The CDR3 covers 13 residues. J was trimmed by 5 bases and V by 11 bases; bases with no gene match: 7. CDR3 in amino acids: CAVGTGGFETQYF. The CDR3 DNA reads TGTGCCGTCGGGACAGGGGGTTTCGAGACCCAGTACTTC.

This clonotype has only a few counts. The CDR3 protein is CSARRQGVMNTEAFF. In DNA form, the CDR3 reads TGCAGTGCTAGAAGACAGGGGGTGATGAACACTGAAGCTTTCTTT. The chain joins TRBV20-1 to TRBJ1-1; 9 nucleotides agree with TRBD1. The CDR3 has 15 residues. The V and J ends lost 2 bases and 0 bases, in that order; junction bases with no gene match: 4. Germline lookup yields CDR1 DFQATT and CDR2 SNEGSKA (reference sequence).

This clonotype was detected a few times. The rearrangement uses TRBV9 and TRBJ2-7, with a tentative D call TRBD2 (5 bases). V shed 2 bases and J shed 1 base, with 13 bases lying between them. Germline CDR1 is SGDLS and CDR2 is YYNGEE. This CDR3 is 15 amino acids long. CDR3 region: CASSVRDGWSYEQYF. The CDR3 DNA sequence: TGTGCCAGCAGCGTGAGGGATGGTTGGTCCTACGAGCAGTACTTC.

Only a few counts were recorded for this clonotype. The V call is TRBV6-5, the J call TRBJ2-7, with TRBD1 identical over 8 bases. Germline CDR1 reads MNHEY; CDR2 reads SVGAGI. This CDR3 comprises 15 residues. With V trimmed by 2 bases and J by 7 bases, 10 bases remained unmatched. CDR3 bases: TGTGCCAGCAGTTACGCGGGGCAGGGGGCGGGAGAGCAGTACTTC. Translated, it gives CASSYAGQGAGEQYF.

This clonotype was found a few times. The chain uses TRBV19 and TRBJ1-2; the match to TRBD1 covers 9 bases. Trimming removed 5 bases from V and 6 bases from J; junction bases left unmatched: 4. Germline V gene sequence: CDR1 LNHDA, CDR2 SQIVND (reference sequence). The CDR3 extends over 13 amino acids. CDR3 DNA sequence: TGTGCCAGTAGTGAGGACAGGGGCGATGGCTACACCTTC. This gives the protein CASSEDRGDGYTF.

This chain joins TRBV12-3 or TRBV12-4 and TRBJ2-2; 8 bases are a match to TRBD1. The CDR3 runs 15 residues. V was clipped by 6 bases and J by 1 base; unmatched bases: 4. CDR3 in amino acids: CASRRGQGNTGELFF. CDR3 nucleotides: TGTGCCAGCAGGAGAGGACAGGGGAACACCGGGGAGCTGTTTTTT.

V gene TRBV10-3 combines with J gene TRBJ2-1, with 11 bases that match TRBD1. This CDR3 spans 12 amino acids. Trimming cost V 7 bases and J 8 bases; bases outside gene matches: 1. Germline V gene sequence: CDR1 ENHRY, CDR2 SYGVKD. CDR3 bases: TGTGCCATCAAGGACAGGGGGCATGAGCAGTTCTTC. It yields the protein CAIKDRGHEQFF.

The chain carries TRBV12-3 or TRBV12-4 and TRBJ1-2; maybe TRBD1 (5 bases). Trimming left V 10 bases short and J 2 bases short, with 17 bases between. The CDR3 sequence is 14 residues long. DNA for the CDR3: TGTGCCACCCCTTACGGCGGGGGGAACTATGGCTACACCTTC. Translating it yields CATPYGGGNYGYTF.

The gene calls are TRBV29-1 and TRBJ2-5, with TRBD1 as a possible D gene (5 bases). Germline assignment: CDR1 SQVTM and CDR2 ANQGSEA. The CDR3 spans 12 residues. The CDR3 DNA sequence: TGCAGTTTTGACAGTTTCCAAGAGACCCAGTACTTC. This translates into CSFDSFQETQYF.

This clonotype appeared a few times. The chain recombines TRBV5-6 with TRBJ2-7; D may be TRBD1 (5 bases). CDR3 size: 17 residues. In germline, CDR1 is SGHDT, CDR2 YYEEEE. V lost 3 bases and J 5 bases, leaving 24 bases between the germline ends. This chain's CDR3 is CASSSEWGNLRIHEQYF. CDR3 bases: TGTGCCAGCAGCTCTGAATGGGGCAACCTCAGGATCCACGAGCAGTACTTC.

This clonotype was detected a few times. The chain carries TRBV7-2 and TRBJ1-1; D is unclear. The germline V and J ends were trimmed by 7 bases and 7 bases, with 16 bases remaining between them. Germline V gene sequence: CDR1 SGHTA, CDR2 FQGNSA. This CDR3 has 13 amino acids. The CDR3 sequence: CASTQPPSSEAFF. The CDR3 bases are TGTGCCAGCACCCAACCTCCCAGTAGTGAAGCTTTCTTT.

The chain employs TRBV3-1 and TRBJ2-7; D possibly corresponds to TRBD1 (5 bases). Germline V gives CDR1 LGHDT, CDR2 YNNKEL (reference sequence). V lost 4 bases and J 3 bases, leaving 13 bases between the germline ends. The CDR3 loop spans 14 amino acids. In nucleotides, the CDR3 is TGTGCCAGCAGCCTCTGGACAAGAGACTACGAGCAGTACTTC. It codes for CASSLWTRDYEQYF.

The table lists this clonotype with a few counts. J is TRBJ2-7 and V is TRBV7-3, with a weak D call TRBD1 (7 bases). V dropped 5 bases and J dropped 3 bases, with 11 bases sitting between them. The germline V gene has CDR1 SGHTA and CDR2 FQGTGA. The CDR3 consists of 13 residues. The CDR3 nucleotides are TGTGCCAGCAGCGCGGGACAGTGCTACGAGCAGTACTTC. Its protein is CASSAGQCYEQYF.

The chain has TRBV7-2 and TRBJ2-7, with D possibly TRBD2 on 6 matching bases. From germline, CDR1 is SGHTA and CDR2 FQGNSA. V lost 5 bases and J lost 1, with 15 bases in between. The CDR3 is 15 residues long. In DNA form, the CDR3 reads TGTGCCAGCAGCGCACAATGGGGGGAATCCTACGAGCAGTACTTC. Its protein is CASSAQWGESYEQYF.

V is TRBV7-2 and J is TRBJ2-1; D not certain. Deletions cut 5 bases from V and 5 bases from J, with 7 bases between. The CDR3 covers 12 residues. CDR1 and CDR2 (germline): SGHTA, FQGNSA. CDR3 amino acids: CASSPAHNEQFF. CDR3 coding DNA: TGTGCCAGCAGCCCCGCTCACAATGAGCAGTTCTTC.

This clonotype has ten or more counts. This chain joins TRBV6-4 and TRBJ2-3, with D perhaps TRBD1 or TRBD2 (5 bases each). V lost 0 bases and J lost 4, with 14 bases in between. Germline CDR1 reads MRHNA; CDR2 reads SNTAGT. The CDR3 runs to 16 residues. CDR3 sequence: CASSDSRVGDADTQYF. The CDR3 DNA is TGTGCCAGCAGTGACTCGAGGGTAGGGGATGCAGATACGCAGTATTTT.

This chain joins TRBV10-3 and TRBJ1-1; 7 positions match TRBD1. This CDR3 region has 15 residues. The V gene's germline CDR1 is ENHRY and CDR2 SYGVKD. V trimming: 3 bases; J trimming: 3 bases; junction bases outside the gene matches: 7. This CDR3 reads CAISDTGTVHTEAFF. CDR3 sequence (DNA): TGTGCCATCAGTGACACAGGGACAGTTCACACTGAAGCTTTCTTT.

The V call is TRBV7-9, the J call TRBJ1-1; D is possibly TRBD1 (5 bases). The CDR3 has 14 amino acids. CDR1 SEHNR and CDR2 FQNEAQ come from the germline V gene (reference sequence). Trimming removed 3 bases at V and 4 bases at J, with 12 bases between. The CDR3 DNA follows: TGTGCCAGCAGCTTCTGGGGGGAGGGCACTGAAGCTTTCTTT. Its translation: CASSFWGEGTEAFF. The full variable domain, with the rest looked up from reference TRBV7-9 and TRBJ1-1, is DTGVSQNPRHKITKRGQNVTFRCDPISEHNRLYWYRQTLGQGPEFLTYFQNEAQLEKSRLLSDRFSAERPKGSFSTLEIQRTEQGDSAMYLCASSFWGEGTEAFFGQGTRLTVV.

This clonotype was recorded a few times. The J gene is TRBJ1-1, the V gene TRBV7-2, with D perhaps TRBD1 (5 bases). The CDR3 sequence is 15 residues long. V lost 5 bases and J 4 bases, leaving 17 bases between the germline ends. Looked up from germline, CDR1 is SGHTA and CDR2 is FQGNSA. The CDR3 nucleotides read TGTGCCAGCAGCCTAAGGAGGGGTATGAGCACTGAAGCTTTCTTT. Amino acid sequence: CASSLRRGMSTEAFF.

This clonotype was counted between two and nine times. V is TRBV20-1 and J is TRBJ2-3; 7 positions match TRBD2. This CDR3 is 15 amino acids long. With V trimmed by 2 bases and J by 1 base, 6 bases remained unmatched. In germline, CDR1 is DFQATT, CDR2 SNEGSKA (reference sequence). CDR3 nucleotide sequence: TGCAGTGCTAGAAGAAAGCGGGGTGGCACAGATACGCAGTATTTT. The encoded protein is CSARRKRGGTDTQYF.